This T cell receptor (beta chain) was retrieved from a study of shared clonotypes between healthy human individuals. Points from the study as a whole: Generation of non-shared clonotypes was less probable than generation of clonotypes shared by all four donors.

The method was immunoSEQ multiplex PCR; TCRdb's version includes in-frame clones alone and lacks a portion of them. There are just over 2,000,000 clones in the sample; about 95% occur only once, and 0.9% to 1.3% lies in the top ten. In the naive CD8 group, cells lacked CD45RO and were positively selected for CCR7, so terminally differentiated effector memory CD45RA+ cells were left out. Per the germline V gene, CDR1 is MNHNY and CDR2 is SVGAGI (reference sequence). The V and J ends lost 4 bases and 0 bases respectively, with 10 bases between them. The CDR3 contains 15 residues. A word on this clone: The antigen is undetermined.

This receptor was taken from a man between 18 and 29 years old in good health. Sequences were obtained from naive CD8+ T cells sorted from blood. V usage is TRBV6-6 and J usage is TRBJ1-3; D not certain. Written as DNA, the CDR3 is TGTGCCAGCAGTTTATGGACCCACTCTGGAAACACCATATATTTT. Protein: CASSLWTHSGNTIYF.